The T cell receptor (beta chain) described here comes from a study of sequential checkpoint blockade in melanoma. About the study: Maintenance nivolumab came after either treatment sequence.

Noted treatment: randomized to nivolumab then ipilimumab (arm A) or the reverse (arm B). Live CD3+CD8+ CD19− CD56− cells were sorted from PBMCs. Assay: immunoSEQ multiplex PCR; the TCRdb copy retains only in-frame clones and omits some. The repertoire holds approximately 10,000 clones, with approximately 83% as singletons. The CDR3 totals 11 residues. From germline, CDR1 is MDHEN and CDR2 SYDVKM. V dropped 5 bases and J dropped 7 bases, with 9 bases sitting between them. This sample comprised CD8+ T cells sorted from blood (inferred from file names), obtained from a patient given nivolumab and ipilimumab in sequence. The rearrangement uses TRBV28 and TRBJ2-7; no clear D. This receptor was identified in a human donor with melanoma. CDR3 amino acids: CASSGPSEQYF. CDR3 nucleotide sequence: TGTGCCAGCAGTGGCCCTTCGGAGCAGTACTTC.